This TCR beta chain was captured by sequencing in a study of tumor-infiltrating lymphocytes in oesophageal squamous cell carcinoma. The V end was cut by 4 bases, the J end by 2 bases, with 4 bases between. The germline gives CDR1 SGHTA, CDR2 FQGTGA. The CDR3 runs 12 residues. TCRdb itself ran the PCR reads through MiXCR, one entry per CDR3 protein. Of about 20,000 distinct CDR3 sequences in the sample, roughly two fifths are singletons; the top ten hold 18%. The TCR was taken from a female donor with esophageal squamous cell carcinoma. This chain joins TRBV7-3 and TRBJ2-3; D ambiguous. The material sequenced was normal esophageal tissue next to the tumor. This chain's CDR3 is CASSSNTDTQYF. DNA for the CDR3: TGTGCCAGCAGCTCGAACACAGATACGCAGTATTTT.